This T cell receptor (beta chain) was identified during a study of technical replicates of blood from a few donors. The data were produced by immunoSEQ multiplex PCR, yet TCRdb's version contains in-frame clones alone and is incomplete. This sample yields some 99,000 clones, of which 95% are seen a single time; 0.2% to 0.25% belongs to the top ten. This CDR3 comprises 16 residues. The junction had 7 bases not matched to a gene; V was cut back by 2 bases and J by 7 bases. In germline, CDR1 is MNHEY, CDR2 SMNVEV (reference sequence). The genes are TRBV27 and TRBJ2-2; 10 bases align to TRBD2. This TCR was recovered from a human donor in good health. The sequenced sample was T cells isolated from PBMCs. The CDR3 nucleotides read TGTGCCAGCAGTTTAGCTAGCGGGAGAAAGGGCGGGGAGCTGTTTTTT. It yields the protein CASSLASGRKGGELFF.